This entry is about one T cell receptor (beta chain). No antigen is known for it. This record belongs to a study of cytomegalovirus exposure and HLA in healthy donors. Germline V gene sequence: CDR1 MNHEY, CDR2 SMNVEV (reference sequence). Trimming shortened V by 7 bases and J by 2 bases, and 18 bases separated the two germline ends. CDR3 length equals 15 residues. PCR employed 60 Vbeta and 13 Jbeta primers. Sequenced by immunoSEQ multiplex PCR; TCRdb stores in-frame clones only, minus some. The repertoire includes around 200,000 clones, roughly three quarters of them detected once, and about 1.6% sits in the top ten. Study results and limitations: TCR beta sequences reportedly predicted the HLA-A and HLA-B alleles of most subjects accurately.

Sequenced input: PBMCs. The chain recombines TRBV27 with TRBJ2-7; maybe TRBD2 (7 bases). The source of this sequence is a woman between 18 and 29 years old in good health and CMV-seronegative. The CDR3 nucleotides read TGTGCCAGCAAACTCCGGGGGGCCCCCCCCTACGAGCAGTACTTC. Translation gives CASKLRGAPPYEQYF.